This TCR beta chain appears in the sequencing data of a study of a mutant IDH1 vaccine in newly diagnosed glioma. Study details: At week 35 came visit V12, and visit V13 followed at week 47. Regarding the study as a whole: Apparently, pseudoprogression bore no relation to changes among the top peripheral T cell clonotypes.

Using immunoSEQ multiplex PCR, the repertoire was profiled, and TCRdb retains in-frame clones only, with some absent. The sample records about 74,000 clones, about 87% being singletons. On this clone itself: No antigen is known for it.

Time point meaning: week 35, safety follow-up. Doses comprised 300 ug of mutant IDH1 20-mer peptide each, plus topical imiquimod. The vaccination schedule gave patients eight doses in weeks 1, 3, 5, 7, 11, 15, 19 and 23. CDR1 is MNHEY, CDR2 SMNVEV, per germline (reference sequence). The CDR3 has 11 residues. Trimming cost V 6 bases and J 12 bases, with 15 bases left between them. The V and J genes are TRBV27 and TRBJ2-7, with D perhaps matching TRBD2 (5 bases). This specimen was PBMCs, taken from a glioma patient whose treatment included an IDH1 peptide vaccine. The receptor was isolated from a young man with glioma. The CDR3 reads CASRSNSGLYF. CDR3 nucleotide sequence: TGTGCCAGCAGATCTAACTCGGGATTGTACTTC.